This T cell receptor (beta chain) was found in a study of shared clonotypes between healthy human individuals. Study results and limitations: Tissue TCR repertoires likely differ from these blood-only repertoires. A handful of donors had around 5% of their naive CD4 clonotypes in common.

Profiled with immunoSEQ multiplex PCR; TCRdb holds only in-frame clones, not every one. This sample carries 2 million to 2.5 million clones, approximately 96% of them seen once, and the ten largest clones take around 0.13%. Details on this clone: Its antigen is still unknown.

The CDR3 contains 15 residues. After removal of 0 bases from V and 5 bases from J, the junction contained 3 bases not matched to a gene. The germline V gene has CDR1 LGHNA and CDR2 YSLEER. The sample was naive CD4+ T cells sorted from blood. The sample's subset: CD45RA+ positively selected. The chain carries TRBV4-3 and TRBJ1-4, with 7 bases fitting TRBD1. This receptor was taken from a man in his late teens or twenties in good health. The CDR3 nucleotides are TGCGCCAGCAGCCAAGAGAGGGGGCGGAATGAAAAACTGTTTTTT. It specifies CASSQERGRNEKLFF.